These T cell receptor beta chains were read from a single sample in a study of response to subunit inactivated influenza vaccine. One entry per CDR3 protein results from TCRdb running MiXCR on the RT-PCR reads. The sample has roughly 780,000 distinct CDR3 sequences; 15% to 20% are singletons. Sample: PBMCs from blood, taken more than 4 days after vaccination. These receptors all stem from a man aged 50 to 59 who received an inactivated influenza vaccine. Each CDR3 is given without its conserved first and last residue. Fields, in order: D gene, V gene, J gene, CDR3 protein. D genes are given only for firm matches.

D gene: .; V gene: TRBV6-2/TRBV6-3; J gene: TRBJ2-1; CDR3 protein: ASMGGGRNEQF
D gene: TRBD2; V gene: TRBV6-1; J gene: TRBJ2-7; CDR3 protein: ASSPLLARYEQY
D gene: .; V gene: TRBV5-6; J gene: TRBJ2-2; CDR3 protein: ASSSMGLGFGELF
D gene: .; V gene: TRBV6-2/TRBV6-3; J gene: TRBJ2-3; CDR3 protein: ASSYVAASTDTQY
D gene: TRBD1; V gene: TRBV7-8; J gene: TRBJ1-1; CDR3 protein: ASTPGQVPNTEAF
D gene: .; V gene: TRBV12-5; J gene: TRBJ1-1; CDR3 protein: ASGPGTFEAF
D gene: .; V gene: TRBV29-1; J gene: TRBJ2-5; CDR3 protein: SVDRGRFVETQY
D gene: .; V gene: TRBV5-1; J gene: TRBJ2-7; CDR3 protein: ASSQSGLGWYEQY
D gene: TRBD2; V gene: TRBV28; J gene: TRBJ2-7; CDR3 protein: ASSPAGASYEQY
D gene: .; V gene: TRBV7-2; J gene: TRBJ2-2; CDR3 protein: ASSLVIRNTGELF
D gene: .; V gene: TRBV20-1; J gene: TRBJ2-7; CDR3 protein: SARTVPGDKIYEQY
D gene: .; V gene: TRBV15; J gene: TRBJ2-1; CDR3 protein: ATSRGPGHLSSYNEQF
D gene: .; V gene: TRBV7-9; J gene: TRBJ2-5; CDR3 protein: ASSLAGGSQETQY
D gene: TRBD2; V gene: TRBV29-1; J gene: TRBJ2-1; CDR3 protein: SVEGLAGGEQF